This TCR beta chain was sequenced in a study of T-cell reconstitution after alpha-beta-depleted transplantation in children. Study-wide results and limits: Newly generated T cells supplied most T-cell counts and diversity one year post-transplant.

With regard to this clonotype: Its antigen is not known.

Trimming removed 6 bases from V and 6 bases from J, with 12 bases in between. Germline values: CDR1 MNHEY, CDR2 SVGAGI. The CDR3 covers 13 residues. Unique molecular identifiers were incorporated into the prepared TCRbeta library. TCRdb re-called the PCR reads through MiXCR, storing one row per CDR3 protein. There are hundreds of thousands of distinct CDR3 sequences in the sample; around 16% occur only once, and under 30% lies in the top ten. This clonotype was obtained from a boy in the first two years of life who had a stem cell transplant for Wiskott-Aldrich syndrome, so the T cells may come from the graft donor. This rearrangement joins TRBV6-5 to TRBJ2-1; D perhaps matches TRBD2 (6 bases). The material sequenced was PBMCs, mostly from graft donor cells, taken 360 days after TCRalphabeta/CD19-depleted stem cell transplant. In DNA, the CDR3 is TGTGCCAGCAGCTACGTGGGGGGCAATGAGCAGTTCTTC. Translating it yields CASSYVGGNEQFF.